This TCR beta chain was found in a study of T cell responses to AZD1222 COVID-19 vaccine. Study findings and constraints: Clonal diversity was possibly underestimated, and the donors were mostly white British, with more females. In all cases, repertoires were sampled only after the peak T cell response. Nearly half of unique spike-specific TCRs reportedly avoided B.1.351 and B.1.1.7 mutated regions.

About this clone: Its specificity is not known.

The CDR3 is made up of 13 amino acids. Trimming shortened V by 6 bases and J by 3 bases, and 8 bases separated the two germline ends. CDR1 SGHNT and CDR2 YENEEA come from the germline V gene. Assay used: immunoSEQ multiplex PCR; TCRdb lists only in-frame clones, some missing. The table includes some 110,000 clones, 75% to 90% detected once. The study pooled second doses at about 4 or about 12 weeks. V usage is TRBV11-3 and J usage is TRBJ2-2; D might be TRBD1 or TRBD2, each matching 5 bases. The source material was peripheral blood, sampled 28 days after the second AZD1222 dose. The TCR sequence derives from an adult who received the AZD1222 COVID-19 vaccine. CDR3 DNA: TGTGCCAGCAGTAGAGGGGACACCGGGGAGCTGTTTTTT. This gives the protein CASSRGDTGELFF. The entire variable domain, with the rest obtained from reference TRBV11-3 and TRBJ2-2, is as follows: EAGVVQSPRYKIIEKKQPVAFWCNPISGHNTLYWYLQNLGQGPELLIRYENEEAVDDSQLPKDRFSAERLKGVDSTLKIQPAELGDSAVYLCASSRGDTGELFFGEGSRLTVL.